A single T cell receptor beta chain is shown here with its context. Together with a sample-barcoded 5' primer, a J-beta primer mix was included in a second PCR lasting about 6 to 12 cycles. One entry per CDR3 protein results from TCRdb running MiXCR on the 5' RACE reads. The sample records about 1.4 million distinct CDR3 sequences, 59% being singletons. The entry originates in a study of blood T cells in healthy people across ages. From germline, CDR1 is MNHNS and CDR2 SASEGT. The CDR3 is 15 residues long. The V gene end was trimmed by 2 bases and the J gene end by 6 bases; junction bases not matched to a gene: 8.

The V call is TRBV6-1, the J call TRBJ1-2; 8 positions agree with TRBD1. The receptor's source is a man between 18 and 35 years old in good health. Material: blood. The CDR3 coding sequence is TGTGCCAGCAGTGAACCCCCAGGGGGCGTTCATGGCTACACCTTC. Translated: CASSEPPGGVHGYTF.